This TCR beta chain derives from a study of blood T cells in healthy people across ages. A word on this clonotype: Its cognate antigen is unknown. A read error may account for a junction end that differs from germline.

Study-level findings and limits: Unsorted PBMC input precluded a conclusive naive versus antigen-experienced comparison.

The length of the CDR3 is 14 residues. Germline V gene data show CDR1 as SGHVS and CDR2 as FNYEAQ. Primers used in a second PCR of roughly 7 to 11 cycles were a sample-barcoded 5' primer and a J-beta primer mix. TCRdb reanalysed the 5' RACE reads using MiXCR and keeps one entry per CDR3 protein. Counted here are some 890,000 distinct CDR3 sequences, 25% to 30% occurring once; the ten biggest clones make up roughly a tenth. This same sample was also part of a study on T cells of mothers and their children. That paper adds: Over 5 children and their three healthy Caucasian mothers were the donors. With the M1S primer of the second PCR, sample barcodes and 2-4 random nucleotides were added.

The J gene is TRBJ1-5, the V gene TRBV7-6; unclear D gene. This sequence was found in a woman between 35 and 50 years old in good health. Sequenced input: blood. CDR3 in DNA: TGTACCAGCAGCTTAGCTAAAGGGAATCAGCCCCAGCATTTT. Translated, it gives CTSSLAKGNQPQHF.